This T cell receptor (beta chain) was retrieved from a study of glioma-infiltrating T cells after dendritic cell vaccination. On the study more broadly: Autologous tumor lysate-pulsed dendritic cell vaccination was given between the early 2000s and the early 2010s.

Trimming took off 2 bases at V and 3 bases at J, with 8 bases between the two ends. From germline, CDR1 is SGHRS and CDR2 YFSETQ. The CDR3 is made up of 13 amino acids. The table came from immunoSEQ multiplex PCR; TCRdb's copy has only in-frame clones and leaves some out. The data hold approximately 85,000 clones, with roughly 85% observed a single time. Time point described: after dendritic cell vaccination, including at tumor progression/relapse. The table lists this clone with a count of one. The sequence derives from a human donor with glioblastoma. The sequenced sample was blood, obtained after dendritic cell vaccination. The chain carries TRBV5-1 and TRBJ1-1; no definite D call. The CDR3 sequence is CASSLPRDTEAFF. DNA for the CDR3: TGCGCCAGCAGCTTACCCCGGGACACTGAAGCTTTCTTT.